This entry features one T cell receptor beta chain sequence. Sequencing was performed with immunoSEQ multiplex PCR; in TCRdb, only in-frame clones are kept and a portion is missing. The sample yields over 60,000 clones, about nine tenths seen once. The sample belongs to a study of blood T cell repertoires in COVID-19. In germline, CDR1 is SGHDT, CDR2 YYEEEE. V was shortened by 2 bases and J by 8 bases, with 13 bases between the two germline ends. The CDR3 has 14 residues. This TCR derives from an older man with active or convalescent COVID-19. The sample comprised peripheral blood. The chain combines TRBV5-6 with TRBJ1-4; D might be TRBD1 (6 bases). The CDR3 region has the DNA TGTGCCAGCAGCTTCGACAGACAGGAGGAAAAACTGTTTTTT. This encodes CASSFDRQEEKLFF.